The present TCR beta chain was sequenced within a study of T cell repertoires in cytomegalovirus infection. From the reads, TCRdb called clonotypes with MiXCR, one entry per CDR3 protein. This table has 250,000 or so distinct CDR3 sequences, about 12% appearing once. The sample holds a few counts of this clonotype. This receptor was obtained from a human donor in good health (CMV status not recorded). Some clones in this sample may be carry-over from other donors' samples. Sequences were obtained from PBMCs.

CDR3 sequence: CASSLETGGPGNEQFF. CDR3 nucleotide sequence: TGTGCCAGCAGCTTAGAGACGGGGGGGCCGGGGAATGAGCAGTTCTTC. The V gene is TRBV7-6, the J gene TRBJ2-1; 8 bases align to TRBD2. The CDR3 sequence is 16 residues long. The V and J ends lost 1 base and 7 bases, in that order; junction bases with no gene match: 9. Germline CDR1 and CDR2: SGHVS and FNYEAQ.